This entry features one T cell receptor beta chain sequence. The antigen is undetermined. Although they were nominally healthy when sampled, donors likely had unrecorded immune exposures. The entry originates in a study of cytomegalovirus exposure and HLA in healthy donors. Broader study findings: Later analysis associated a missense DCLRE1C variant with TCR beta V- and J-gene trimming. Several top significant clusters appeared, in a later analysis, to be linked to common viral pathogens. Specific recognition of CMV antigens was confirmed in vitro for a few chains (all CMV-associated).

Amplification used 60 Vbeta primers and 13 Jbeta primers. Sequencing was performed with immunoSEQ multiplex PCR; in TCRdb, only in-frame clones are kept and a portion is missing. The profile shows 100,000 to 150,000 clones, about 71% of them singletons. CDR1 is SQVTM, CDR2 ANQGSEA, per germline. The CDR3 spans 12 residues. V was shortened by 7 bases and J by 1 base, with 11 bases between the two germline ends. The chain recombines TRBV29-1 with TRBJ2-7, with no clear D. The sample was PBMCs. The TCR originated in a woman aged 45-65 years in good health and CMV-seronegative. The CDR3 here is CSARIQSYEQYF. The CDR3 bases are TGCAGCGCGCGTATACAGTCCTACGAGCAGTACTTC.